Presented here are 3 T cell receptor beta chains from one specimen sequenced in a study of blood T cell repertoires in COVID-19. Profiled with immunoSEQ multiplex PCR; TCRdb holds only in-frame clones, not every one. The table has 250,000 to 350,000 clones, nearly 90% seen once. The sequenced sample consisted of PBMCs or T cells enriched from blood (not recorded which). The source is a woman in her twenties or thirties who had recovered from COVID-19.

V gene TRBV2 combines with J gene TRBJ1-5; possible D gene TRBD1, 5 bases. The CDR3 extends over 17 amino acids. The V end was cut by 2 bases, the J end by 0 bases, with 14 bases between. CDR1 and CDR2 (germline): SNHLY, FYNNEI. The CDR3 bases are TGTGCCAGCAGTGAACAGGGATCGCCCTATAGCAATCAGCCCCAGCATTTT. Protein sequence: CASSEQGSPYSNQPQHF.

The count of this clone is one. V and J are TRBV6-4 and TRBJ1-3, with a tentative D call TRBD1 (6 bases). The V and J ends lost 6 bases and 3 bases respectively, with 12 bases between them. Per the germline V gene, CDR1 is MRHNA and CDR2 is SNTAGT. The CDR3 runs to 14 residues. CDR3 region: CASRPPGVGNTIYF. DNA of the CDR3: TGTGCCAGCAGGCCCCCAGGGGTTGGAAACACCATATATTTT.

The chain employs TRBV5-1 and TRBJ1-1; 8 positions match TRBD1. This CDR3 contains 15 residues. The trim removed 1 base at V and 0 bases at J, leaving 2 bases unmatched. CDR1 SGHRS and CDR2 YFSETQ come from the germline V gene. CDR3 loop: CASSLRDRMNTEAFF. CDR3 bases: TGCGCCAGCAGCTTGAGGGACAGGATGAACACTGAAGCTTTCTTT.